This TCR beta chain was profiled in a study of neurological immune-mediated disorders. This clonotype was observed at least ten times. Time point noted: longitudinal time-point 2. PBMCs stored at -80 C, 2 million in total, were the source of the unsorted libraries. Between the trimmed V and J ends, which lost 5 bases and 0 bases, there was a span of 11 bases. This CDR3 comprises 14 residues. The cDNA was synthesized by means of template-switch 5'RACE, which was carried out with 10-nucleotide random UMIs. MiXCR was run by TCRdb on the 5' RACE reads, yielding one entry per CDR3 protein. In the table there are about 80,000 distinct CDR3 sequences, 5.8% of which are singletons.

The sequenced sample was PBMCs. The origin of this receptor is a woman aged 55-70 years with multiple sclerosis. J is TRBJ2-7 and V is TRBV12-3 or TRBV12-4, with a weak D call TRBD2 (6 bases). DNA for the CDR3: TGTGCCAGCAGTCCCGGGGGAAACTCCTACGAGCAGTACTTC. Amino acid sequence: CASSPGGNSYEQYF.